The rows below give T cell receptor beta chains drawn from one sample of a study of graft-versus-host responses after intestinal transplantation. Sequencing was performed with immunoSEQ multiplex PCR; in TCRdb, only in-frame clones are kept and a portion is missing. The sample lists nearly 95,000 clones; 93% were seen once. Their antigens remain unidentified. Sample: unstimulated CD8+ T cells sorted from spleen or lymph node cells, taken before intestinal transplant. These receptors all stem from a human donor who received an intestinal transplant. Each CDR3 is given with its conserved first and last residue. D genes are given only for firm matches. Clone size is stated in some rows and not others, as once, few, many or a class when expanded.

size: .; D: TRBD2; V: TRBV27; J: TRBJ2-3; DNA: TGTGCCAGCAGTTTTACCGGGACTAGGTCAGATACGCAGTATTTT; CDR3: CASSFTGTRSDTQYF
size: .; D: TRBD1; V: TRBV7-9; J: TRBJ1-1; DNA: TGTGCCAGCAGCCCGGACAGGGGTATACCTGAAGCTTTCTTT; CDR3: CASSPDRGIPEAFF
size: .; D: TRBD1; V: TRBV27; J: TRBJ2-6; DNA: TGTGCCAGCAGTGATTTGACAGGGGGACCCTCTGGGGCCAACGTCCTGACTTTC; CDR3: CASSDLTGGPSGANVLTF
size: .; D: TRBD2; V: TRBV19; J: TRBJ2-1; DNA: TGTGCCACAGGACTAGCGGGGGTCAAACTATACAATGAGCAGTTCTTC; CDR3: CATGLAGVKLYNEQFF
size: once; D: .; V: TRBV30; J: TRBJ1-6; DNA: TGTGCCTGGACCGACCGGGTTTTAGTCCATTCACCCCTCCACTTT; CDR3: CAWTDRVLVHSPLHF
size: .; D: .; V: TRBV30; J: TRBJ2-7; DNA: TGTGCCTGGAGTGTACTTGGGGGGGAGCAGTACTTC; CDR3: CAWSVLGGEQYF
size: .; D: TRBD1; V: TRBV30; J: TRBJ1-6; DNA: TGTGCCTGGAGTATCACCGGGACAGTAAATTCACCCCTCCACTTT; CDR3: CAWSITGTVNSPLHF
size: .; D: .; V: TRBV4-3; J: TRBJ2-7; DNA: TGCGCCAGCAGCCAAGATTGGGGGGTGCGGTACGAGCAGTACTTC; CDR3: CASSQDWGVRYEQYF
size: few; D: TRBD1; V: TRBV7-8; J: TRBJ1-1; DNA: TGTGCCAGCAGCTTGGACCCGGGACAGTCCTACACTGAAGCTTTCTTT; CDR3: CASSLDPGQSYTEAFF
size: .; D: TRBD1; V: TRBV29-1; J: TRBJ2-1; DNA: TGCAGCGTCCCCGAGGGACAGGGAGGTGGATACAATGAGCAGTTCTTC; CDR3: CSVPEGQGGGYNEQFF
size: .; D: TRBD1; V: TRBV4-3; J: TRBJ1-6; DNA: TGCGCCAGCAGCCAAGAAGACGGGACAGGGGGATCCTATAATTCACCCCTCCACTTT; CDR3: CASSQEDGTGGSYNSPLHF
size: .; D: .; V: TRBV9; J: TRBJ2-7; DNA: TGTGCCAGCAGCGTAGGGGGGGAAGGGGCGCGGGAGCAGTACTTC; CDR3: CASSVGGEGAREQYF
size: .; D: TRBD2; V: TRBV2; J: TRBJ2-1; DNA: TGTGCCAGCAGACTAGCGAACTCCTACAATGAGCAGTTCTTC; CDR3: CASRLANSYNEQFF
size: once; D: .; V: TRBV27; J: TRBJ1-6; DNA: TGTGCCAGCAGTCCGTCAGGGGCACCCCTCCACTTT; CDR3: CASSPSGAPLHF
size: .; D: .; V: TRBV4-3; J: TRBJ2-1; DNA: TGCGCCAGCAGCCAAGACGGCCTCGGGGGGCTATACAATGAGCAGTTCTTC; CDR3: CASSQDGLGGLYNEQFF
size: .; D: .; V: TRBV21-1; J: TRBJ1-2; DNA: TGTGCCAGCAGCAACGACAGGGACGACTATGGCTACACCTTC; CDR3: CASSNDRDDYGYTF
size: .; D: TRBD1; V: TRBV11-3; J: TRBJ2-1; DNA: TGTGCCGGCAGCTCTCCGGGACAGGGAGGAAATGAGCAGTTCTTC; CDR3: CAGSSPGQGGNEQFF
size: .; D: .; V: TRBV4-3; J: TRBJ1-4; DNA: TGCGCCAGCAGCCAAAATGGCGGGGGTGGTGAAAAACTGTTTTTT; CDR3: CASSQNGGGGEKLFF
size: .; D: .; V: TRBV7-8; J: TRBJ2-7; DNA: TGTGCCAGCAGCTCTTCACCAGGGGAGCAGTACTTC; CDR3: CASSSSPGEQYF
size: few; D: TRBD1; V: TRBV27; J: TRBJ2-7; DNA: TGTGCCAGCAGTTTATTAGGACAGGGGAGCGGTGAGCAGTACTTC; CDR3: CASSLLGQGSGEQYF
size: .; D: .; V: TRBV2; J: TRBJ1-5; DNA: TGTGCCAGCTCGTCGACACCGAATCAGCCCCAGCATTTT; CDR3: CASSSTPNQPQHF
size: few; D: .; V: TRBV5-8; J: TRBJ2-7; DNA: TGTGCCAGCAGCGGGGACTGGTCCTACGAGCAGTACTTC; CDR3: CASSGDWSYEQYF
size: once; D: TRBD1; V: TRBV18; J: TRBJ2-5; DNA: TGTGCCAGCTCACCCGGGACAGGGGAAGAGACCCAGTACTTC; CDR3: CASSPGTGEETQYF
size: .; D: .; V: TRBV11-3; J: TRBJ2-7; DNA: TGTGCCAGCAGCCTCCGCACAGAGTACGAGCAGTACTTC; CDR3: CASSLRTEYEQYF
size: .; D: .; V: TRBV7-9; J: TRBJ2-7; DNA: TGTGCCAGCAGCTTAAATCCGGCGGCAGGGGACCACGAGCAGTACTTC; CDR3: CASSLNPAAGDHEQYF
size: .; D: TRBD2; V: TRBV7-2; J: TRBJ2-1; DNA: TGTGCCAGCAGCTCGCTCATAGCGGGGGGTACCAATGAGCAGTTCTTC; CDR3: CASSSLIAGGTNEQFF
size: .; D: .; V: TRBV2; J: TRBJ1-1; DNA: TGTGCCAGCAGTGTTTCGTTTCGGGACTCAAACACTGAAGCTTTCTTT; CDR3: CASSVSFRDSNTEAFF